The sequence of this T cell receptor (beta chain) was determined in a study of T cell responses to AZD1222 COVID-19 vaccine. Notes on this clone: The antigen remains unidentified.

The study's findings and limits: Clonal diversity was possibly underestimated, and the donors were mostly white British, with more females. Vaccine-associated CD4 TCRs ranged over spike, dominating at 160-218 and 743-854. Reportedly, close to half of spike-specific TCRs are directed against unmutated variant regions.

The data were produced by immunoSEQ multiplex PCR, yet TCRdb's version contains in-frame clones alone and is incomplete. The table has around 89,000 clones, approximately 84% seen once. The receptor was isolated from an adult in good health. This specimen was peripheral blood, taken on day 0 of AZD1222 vaccination.

Here the CDR3 DNA reads TGCGCCAGCAGCTTGGGGGGCGCGTTCACCGGGGAGCTGTTTTTT. It yields the protein CASSLGGAFTGELFF. This chain links TRBV5-1 with TRBJ2-2; weak D call: TRBD1 (5 bases). Germline V gives CDR1 SGHRS, CDR2 YFSETQ. Trimming left V 0 bases short and J 4 bases short, with 10 bases between. This CDR3 is built from 15 residues.